This T cell receptor beta chain stems from a study of blood T cell repertoires in COVID-19. The trim removed 3 bases at V and 1 base at J, leaving 5 bases unmatched. Germline V gene data show CDR1 as MNHNS and CDR2 as SASEGT. CDR3 length equals 16 residues. Assay used: immunoSEQ multiplex PCR; TCRdb lists only in-frame clones, some missing. Of 140,000 or so clones in the sample, about 80% were seen once. Sequences were obtained from peripheral blood. The TCR comes from a man in his fifties with acute or convalescent COVID-19. The genes are TRBV6-1 and TRBJ2-3, with 9 bases that match TRBD1. Here the CDR3 DNA reads TGTGCCAGCAGTGACAGGACAGGGGCTGGCACAGATACGCAGTATTTT. As protein: CASSDRTGAGTDTQYF.